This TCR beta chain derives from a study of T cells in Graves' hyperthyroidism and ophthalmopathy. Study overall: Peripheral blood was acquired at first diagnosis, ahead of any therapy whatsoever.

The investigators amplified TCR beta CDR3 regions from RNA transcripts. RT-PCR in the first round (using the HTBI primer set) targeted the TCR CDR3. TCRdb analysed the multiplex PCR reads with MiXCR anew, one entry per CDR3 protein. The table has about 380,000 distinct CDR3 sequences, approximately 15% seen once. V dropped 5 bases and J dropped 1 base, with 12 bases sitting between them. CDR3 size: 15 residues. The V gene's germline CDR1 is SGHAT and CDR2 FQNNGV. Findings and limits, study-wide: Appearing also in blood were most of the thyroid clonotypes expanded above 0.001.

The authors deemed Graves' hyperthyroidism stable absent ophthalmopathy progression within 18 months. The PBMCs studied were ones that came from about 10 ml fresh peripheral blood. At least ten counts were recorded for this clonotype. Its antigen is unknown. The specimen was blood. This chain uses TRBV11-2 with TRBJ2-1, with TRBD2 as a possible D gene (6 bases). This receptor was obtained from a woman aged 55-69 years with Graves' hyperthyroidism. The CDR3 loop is CASSLWGRSYNEQFF. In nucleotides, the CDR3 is TGTGCCAGCAGCCTATGGGGGAGGTCCTACAATGAGCAGTTCTTC. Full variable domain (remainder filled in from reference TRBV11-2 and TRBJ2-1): EAGVAQSPRYKIIEKRQSVAFWCNPISGHATLYWYQQILGQGPKLLIQFQNNGVVDDSQLPKDRFSAERLKGVDSTLKIQPAKLEDSAVYLCASSLWGRSYNEQFFGPGTRLTVL.